The subject of this entry is one T cell receptor (beta chain). No antigen is known for it. These data belong to a study of blood T cells in healthy people across ages. Alongside a J-beta primer mix, a sample-barcoded 5' primer served in a second PCR lasting about 7 to 12 cycles. A single record per CDR3 protein comes from TCRdb applying MiXCR to the 5' RACE reads. The data hold about 800,000 distinct CDR3 sequences, with 58% observed a single time. Overall study findings and caveats: Diversity was higher, and naive CD4+ cells more numerous, in long-lived donors than in aged donors.

This CDR3 region has 15 residues. Trimming took 0 bases from V and 2 from J, leaving 5 bases between them. Germline CDR1 reads LGHNA; CDR2 reads YNFKEQ. This receptor was taken from a man aged 30 to 39 in good health. Sequences were obtained from blood. The chain joins TRBV4-2 to TRBJ1-6; the D is unclear. CDR3 loop: CASSQEGPYNSPLHF. CDR3 nucleotide sequence: TGTGCCAGCAGCCAAGAAGGGCCCTATAATTCACCCCTCCACTTT.